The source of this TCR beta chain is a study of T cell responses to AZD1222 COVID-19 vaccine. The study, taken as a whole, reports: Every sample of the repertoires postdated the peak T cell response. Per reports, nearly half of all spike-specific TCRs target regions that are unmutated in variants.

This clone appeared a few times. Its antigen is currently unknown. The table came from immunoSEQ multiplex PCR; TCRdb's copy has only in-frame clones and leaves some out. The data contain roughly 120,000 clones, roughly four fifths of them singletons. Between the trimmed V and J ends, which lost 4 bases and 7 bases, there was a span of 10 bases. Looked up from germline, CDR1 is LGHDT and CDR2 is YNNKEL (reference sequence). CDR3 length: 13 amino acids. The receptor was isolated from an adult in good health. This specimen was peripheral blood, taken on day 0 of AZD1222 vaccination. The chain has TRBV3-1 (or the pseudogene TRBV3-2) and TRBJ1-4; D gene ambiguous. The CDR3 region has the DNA TGTGCCAGCAGCCCCCGGAGGACTGAAAAACTGTTTTTT. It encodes CASSPRRTEKLFF.